This T cell receptor (beta chain) is drawn from a study of response to subunit inactivated influenza vaccine. Study-level points and caveats: It was the authors' suggestion that each seasonal influenza vaccination recruits few new T cells.

Concerning this clonotype: Its target is not known.

V gave up 1 base and J gave up 9 bases, with 10 bases separating them. CDR1 is DFQATT, CDR2 SNEGSKA, per germline (reference sequence). The CDR3 sequence is 13 residues long. Each CDR3 protein is one row after TCRdb ran MiXCR on the RT-PCR reads. The sample lists 400,000 to 650,000 distinct CDR3 sequences, under 8.5% occurring once. This specimen was PBMCs from blood, taken roughly 24 months after vaccination. This chain links TRBV20-1 with TRBJ1-6; no clear D. The receptor was isolated from a man between 45 and 75 years old who received an inactivated influenza vaccine. The CDR3 coding sequence is TGCAGTGCTAGAGTTACAGCGGGTTCACCCCTCCACTTT. This gives the protein CSARVTAGSPLHF.